A selection of T cell receptor beta chains follows, all from one sample in a study of metastatic and nonmetastatic thyroid tumors. Using MiXCR, TCRdb reanalyzed the PCR reads. This sample carries around 30,000 clones, over 12% of them seen once, and the ten largest clones take over 15%. The sequenced sample consisted of blood. The receptors derive from a male donor with papillary thyroid cancer or a benign thyroid nodule (not recorded which). Some clones in this sample may be carry-over from other donors' samples. Each CDR3 is given with its conserved first and last residue. Each record gives: V gene, J gene, D gene, clone size, CDR3 DNA, CDR3 protein. D genes are given only for firm matches. Clone size is shown for a subset of rows, as once, few, many or a class of expanded clone.

TRBV7-3,TRBJ2-2,NA,many,TGTGCCAGCAGCATTGACAAAGGGGTCGGGGAGCTGTTTTTT,CASSIDKGVGELFF
TRBV6-1,TRBJ1-1,NA,many,TGTGCCAGCAGTTCCCAGTTCCAAACCGGCACTGAAGCTTTCTTT,CASSSQFQTGTEAFF
TRBV5-1,TRBJ2-7,NA,NA,TGCGCCAGCAGCCATTCGGGGGGCTATACCTACGAGAAGTACTTC,CASSHSGGYTYEKYF
TRBV7-3,TRBJ2-2,NA,NA,TGTGCCAGCAGCGTCGGGGGCGGGGAGCTGTTTTTT,CASSVGGGELFF
TRBV6-1,TRBJ2-7,TRBD2,many,TGTGCCAGCAGCTTAGGGCCGGGACTAGAGGCCTACGAGCAGTACTTC,CASSLGPGLEAYEQYF
TRBV28,TRBJ2-7,NA,NA,TGTGCCAGCAGTTTGGCACTGGGTCCCTACGAGCAGTACTTC,CASSLALGPYEQYF
TRBV7-9,TRBJ2-7,TRBD2,many,TGTGCCAGCAGCTTAGCGCTAGCGGGAACGGTCGAGCAGTACTTC,CASSLALAGTVEQYF
TRBV11-2,TRBJ1-4,NA,many,TGTGCCAGCTCCAGGGACGGGGCAGACGAAAAACTGTTTTTT,CASSRDGADEKLFF
TRBV29-1,TRBJ2-2,TRBD1,many,TGCAGCGTTACTGACAGGGCGAACACCGGGGAGCTGTTTTTT,CSVTDRANTGELFF
TRBV28,TRBJ2-7,NA,many,TGTGCCAGCAGTTTAACGGCCTCCGGGGGCTACGAGCAGTACTTC,CASSLTASGGYEQYF
TRBV12-3/TRBV12-4,TRBJ2-7,NA,many,TGTGCCAGCAGTTTAGCGGCAGGGTCCTCCTACGAGCAGTACTTC,CASSLAAGSSYEQYF
TRBV10-1,TRBJ1-4,NA,many,TGCGCCAGCAGTGAAGGGGCCGGTGAAAAACTGTTTTTT,CASSEGAGEKLFF
TRBV7-8,TRBJ2-6,TRBD1,NA,TGTGCCAGCAGCTTGGGACAGGGGTATGCTGGGTCCAACGTCCTTACTTTC,CASSLGQGYAGSNVLTF
TRBV6-5,TRBJ2-3,TRBD2,few,TGTGCCAGCAGTTACTCTCTAGCGGGAGGGAGCACACATACGCAGTATTTT,CASSYSLAGGSTHTQYF
TRBV12-3/TRBV12-4,TRBJ1-2,NA,few,TGTGCCAGCAGTTTAGCGCTGGGGGGCGGCTATGGCTACACCTTC,CASSLALGGGYGYTF
TRBV9,TRBJ1-5,NA,NA,TGTGCCAGCAGCGTAGGGTGTGACAGTAGCAATCAGCCCCAGCATTTT,CASSVGCDSSNQPQHF
TRBV4-2,TRBJ1-6,NA,many,TGTGCCAGCAGCCGCCGAGGGGAGGGAGGGGTTGATTCACCCCTCCACTTT,CASSRRGEGGVDSPLHF
TRBV18,TRBJ1-6,NA,NA,TGTGCCAGCTCACCCGACAGCCGCTCCAGGTCACCCCTCCACTTT,CASSPDSRSRSPLHF
TRBV10-3,TRBJ2-1,NA,many,TGTGCCGTTGCCCCTCGGGACCTCTCCTACAATGAGCAGTTCTTC,CAVAPRDLSYNEQFF
TRBV27,TRBJ1-2,NA,many,TGTGCCAGCAGTTTTTCTCCCTTCGTCAACAACTATAACTATGGCTACACCTTC,CASSFSPFVNNYNYGYTF
TRBV20-1,TRBJ2-2,NA,NA,TGCAGTGCGGACATGGGGGAAGGCGGGGAGCTGTTTTTT,CSADMGEGGELFF
TRBV6-1,TRBJ2-5,TRBD1,many,TGTGCCAGCAGTTCCGGGACAGGGGTCGGAGAGACCCAGTACTTC,CASSSGTGVGETQYF
TRBV20-1,TRBJ1-1,NA,many,TGCAGTGCTGAGGGCATGAACACTGAAGCTTTCTTT,CSAEGMNTEAFF
TRBV7-9,TRBJ1-1,NA,medium-sized,TGTGCCAGCAGCTCGGACAGCCTTGAAGCTTTCTTT,CASSSDSLEAFF
TRBV6-6,TRBJ2-7,NA,many,TGTGCCAGCAGTTATTCCGCTAGCCCTACTTACGAGCAGTACTTC,CASSYSASPTYEQYF
TRBV19,TRBJ1-6,TRBD1,many,TGTGCCAGTAGTGACAGGGGTAATTCACCCCTCCACTTT,CASSDRGNSPLHF
TRBV13,TRBJ1-2,NA,many,TGTGCCAGCAGCTTAGGCCGGGGGGCAAACTATGGCTACACCTTC,CASSLGRGANYGYTF